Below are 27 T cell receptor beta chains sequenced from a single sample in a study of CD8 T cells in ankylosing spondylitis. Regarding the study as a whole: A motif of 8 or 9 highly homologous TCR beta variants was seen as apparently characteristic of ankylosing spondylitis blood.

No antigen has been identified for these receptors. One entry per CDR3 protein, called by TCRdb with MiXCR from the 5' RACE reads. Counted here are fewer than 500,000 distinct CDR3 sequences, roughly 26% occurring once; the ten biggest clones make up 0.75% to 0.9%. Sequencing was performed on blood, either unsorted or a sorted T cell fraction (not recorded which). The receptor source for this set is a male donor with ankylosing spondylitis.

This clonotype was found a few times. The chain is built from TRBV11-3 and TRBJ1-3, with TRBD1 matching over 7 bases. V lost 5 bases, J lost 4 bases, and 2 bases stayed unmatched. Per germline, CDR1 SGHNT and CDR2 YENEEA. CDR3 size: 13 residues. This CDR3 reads CASSTGVGNTIYF. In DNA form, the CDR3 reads TGTGCCAGCAGCACAGGGGTCGGAAACACCATATATTTT.

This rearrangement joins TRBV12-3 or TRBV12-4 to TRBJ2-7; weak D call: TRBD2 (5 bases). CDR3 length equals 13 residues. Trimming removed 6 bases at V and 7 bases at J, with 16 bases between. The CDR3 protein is CASSQDIRGEQYF. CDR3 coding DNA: TGTGCCAGCAGCCAAGACATTCGAGGGGAGCAGTACTTC.

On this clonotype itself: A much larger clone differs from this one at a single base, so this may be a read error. CDR3 residues: CSVDRQGRNEQLF. In DNA, the CDR3 is TGCAGCGTTGACCGACAGGGGCGGAATGAGCAGCTCTTC. The chain has TRBV29-1 and TRBJ2-1; 8 bases agree with TRBD1. The CDR3 covers 13 residues. Germline loops: CDR1 SQVTM, CDR2 ANQGSEA.

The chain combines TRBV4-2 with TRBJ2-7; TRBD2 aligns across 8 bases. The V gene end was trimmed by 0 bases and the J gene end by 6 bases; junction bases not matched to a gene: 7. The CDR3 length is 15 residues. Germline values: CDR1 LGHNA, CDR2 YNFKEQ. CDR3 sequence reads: CASSQEPGGPGEQYF. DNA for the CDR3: TGTGCCAGCAGCCAAGAACCGGGAGGGCCGGGCGAGCAGTACTTC.

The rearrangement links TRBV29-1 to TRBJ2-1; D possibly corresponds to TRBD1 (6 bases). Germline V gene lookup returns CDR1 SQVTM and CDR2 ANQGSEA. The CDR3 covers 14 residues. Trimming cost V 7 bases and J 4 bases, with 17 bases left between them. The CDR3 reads CSARQALMYNEQFF. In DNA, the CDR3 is TGCAGCGCCCGACAGGCGCTTATGTACAATGAGCAGTTCTTC.

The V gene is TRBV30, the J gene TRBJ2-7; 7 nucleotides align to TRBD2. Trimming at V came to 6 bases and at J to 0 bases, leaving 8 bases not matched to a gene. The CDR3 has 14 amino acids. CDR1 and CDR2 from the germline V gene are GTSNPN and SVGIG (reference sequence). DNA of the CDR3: TGTGCCTGCAAAAGTGCGGGGGTCTCCTACGAGCAGTACGTC. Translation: CACKSAGVSYEQYV.

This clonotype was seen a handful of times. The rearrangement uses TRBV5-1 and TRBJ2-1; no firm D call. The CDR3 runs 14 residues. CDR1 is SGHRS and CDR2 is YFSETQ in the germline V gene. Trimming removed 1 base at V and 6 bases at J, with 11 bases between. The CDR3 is CASSLQGSGNEQFF. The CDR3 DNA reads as TGCGCCAGCAGCTTGCAAGGATCGGGCAATGAGCAGTTCTTC.

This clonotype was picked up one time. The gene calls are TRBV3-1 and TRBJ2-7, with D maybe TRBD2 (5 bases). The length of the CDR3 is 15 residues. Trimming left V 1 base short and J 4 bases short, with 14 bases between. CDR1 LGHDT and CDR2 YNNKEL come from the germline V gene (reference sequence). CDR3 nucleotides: TGTGCCAGCAGCCAAGGCGGGCAACGAGAATACGAGCAGTACTTC. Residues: CASSQGGQREYEQYF.

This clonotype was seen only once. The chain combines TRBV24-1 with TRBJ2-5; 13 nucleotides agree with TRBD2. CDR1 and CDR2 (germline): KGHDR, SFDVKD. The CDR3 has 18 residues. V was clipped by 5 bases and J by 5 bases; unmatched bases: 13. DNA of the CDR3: TGTGCCACCAGTGCCGGTGGACTAGCGGGAGATTGGTGGGAGACCCAGTACTTC. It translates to CATSAGGLAGDWWETQYF.

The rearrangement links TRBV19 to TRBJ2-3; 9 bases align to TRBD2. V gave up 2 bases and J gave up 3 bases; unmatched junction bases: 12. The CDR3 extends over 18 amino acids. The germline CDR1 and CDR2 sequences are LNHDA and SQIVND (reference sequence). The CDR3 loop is CASSIRPPSAGGTDTQYF. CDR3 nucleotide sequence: TGTGCCAGTAGTATAAGACCCCCCTCAGCGGGAGGAACAGATACGCAGTATTTT.

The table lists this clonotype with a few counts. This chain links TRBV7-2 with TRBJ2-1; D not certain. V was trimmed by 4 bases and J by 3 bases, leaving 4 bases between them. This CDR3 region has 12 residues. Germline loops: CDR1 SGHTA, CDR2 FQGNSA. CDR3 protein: CASSSYYNEQFF. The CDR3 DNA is TGTGCCAGCAGCTCCTACTACAATGAGCAGTTCTTC.

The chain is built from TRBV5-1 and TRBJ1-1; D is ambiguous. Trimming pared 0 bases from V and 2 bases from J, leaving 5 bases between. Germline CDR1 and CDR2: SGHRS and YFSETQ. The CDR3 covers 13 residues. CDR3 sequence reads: CASSLAFNTEAFF. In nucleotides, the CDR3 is TGCGCCAGCAGCTTGGCCTTTAACACTGAAGCTTTCTTT.

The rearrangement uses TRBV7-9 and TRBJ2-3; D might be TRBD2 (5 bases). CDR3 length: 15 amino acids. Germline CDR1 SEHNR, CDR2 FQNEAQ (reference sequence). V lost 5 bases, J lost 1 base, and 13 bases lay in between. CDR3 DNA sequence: TGTGCCAGCAGCGCCACCGGGAAGGGCACAGATACGCAGTATTTT. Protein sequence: CASSATGKGTDTQYF. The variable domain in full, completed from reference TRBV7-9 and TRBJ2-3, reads DTGVSQNPRHKITKRGQNVTFRCDPISEHNRLYWYRQTLGQGPEFLTYFQNEAQLEKSRLLSDRFSAERPKGSFSTLEIQRTEQGDSAMYLCASSATGKGTDTQYFGPGTRLTVL.

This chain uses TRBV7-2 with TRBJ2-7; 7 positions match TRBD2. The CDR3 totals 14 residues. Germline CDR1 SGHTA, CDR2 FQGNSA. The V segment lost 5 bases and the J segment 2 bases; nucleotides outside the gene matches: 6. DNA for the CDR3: TGTGCCAGCAGCCAAGGGAGGGTGGCCTACGAGCAGTACTTC. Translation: CASSQGRVAYEQYF.

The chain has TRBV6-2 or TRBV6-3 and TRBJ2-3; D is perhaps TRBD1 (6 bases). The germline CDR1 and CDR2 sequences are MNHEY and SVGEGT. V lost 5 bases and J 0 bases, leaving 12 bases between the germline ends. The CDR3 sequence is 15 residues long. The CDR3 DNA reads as TGTGCCAGCAGTGCCAGGGGTTTTAGCACAGATACGCAGTATTTT. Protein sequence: CASSARGFSTDTQYF.

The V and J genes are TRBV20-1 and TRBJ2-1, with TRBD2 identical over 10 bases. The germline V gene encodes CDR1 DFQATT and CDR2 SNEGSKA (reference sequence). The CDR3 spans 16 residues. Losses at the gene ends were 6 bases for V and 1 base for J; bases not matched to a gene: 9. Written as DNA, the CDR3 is TGCAGTGCGCTGCCGCATAGCGGGAGGTCCTACAATGAGCAGTTCTTC. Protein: CSALPHSGRSYNEQFF.

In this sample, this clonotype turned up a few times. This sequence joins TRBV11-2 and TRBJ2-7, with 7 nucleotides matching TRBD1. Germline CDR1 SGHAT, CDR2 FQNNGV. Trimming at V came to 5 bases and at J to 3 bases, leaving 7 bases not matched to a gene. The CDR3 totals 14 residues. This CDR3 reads CASSLRDRDYEQYF. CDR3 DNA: TGTGCCAGCAGCCTCCGAGACAGGGACTACGAGCAGTACTTC.

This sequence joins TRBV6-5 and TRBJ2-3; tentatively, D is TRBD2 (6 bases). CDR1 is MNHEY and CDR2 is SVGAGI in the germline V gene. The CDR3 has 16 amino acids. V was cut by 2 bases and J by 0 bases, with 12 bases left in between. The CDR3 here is CASSYKTGDSTDTQYF. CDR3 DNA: TGTGCCAGCAGTTACAAGACGGGAGATAGCACAGATACGCAGTATTTT.

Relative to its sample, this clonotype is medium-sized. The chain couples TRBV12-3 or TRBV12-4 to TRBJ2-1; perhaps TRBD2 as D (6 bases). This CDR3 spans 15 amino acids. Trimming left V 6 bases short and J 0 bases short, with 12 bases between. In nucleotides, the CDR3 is TGTGCCAGCAGCTTAACCGGGGGCTCCTACAATGAGCAGTTCTTC. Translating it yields CASSLTGGSYNEQFF.

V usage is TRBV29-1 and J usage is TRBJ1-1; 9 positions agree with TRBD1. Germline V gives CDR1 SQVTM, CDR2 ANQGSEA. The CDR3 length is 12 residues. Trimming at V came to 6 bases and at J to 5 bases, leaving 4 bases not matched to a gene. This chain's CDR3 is CSVPGQGTEAFF. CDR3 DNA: TGCAGCGTGCCGGGACAGGGAACTGAAGCTTTCTTT.

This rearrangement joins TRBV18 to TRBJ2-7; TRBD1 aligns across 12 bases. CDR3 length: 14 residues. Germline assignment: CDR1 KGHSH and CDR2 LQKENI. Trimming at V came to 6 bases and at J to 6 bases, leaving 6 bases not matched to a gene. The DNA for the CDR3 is TGTGCCAGCTCGCCCGGGACAGGGGGCCTCGAGCAGTACTTC. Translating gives CASSPGTGGLEQYF. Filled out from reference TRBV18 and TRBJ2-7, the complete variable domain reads NAGVMQNPRHLVRRRGQEARLRCSPMKGHSHVYWYRQLPEEGLKFMVYLQKENIIDESGMPKERFSAEFPKEGPSILRIQQVVRGDSAAYFCASSPGTGGLEQYFGPGTRLTVT.

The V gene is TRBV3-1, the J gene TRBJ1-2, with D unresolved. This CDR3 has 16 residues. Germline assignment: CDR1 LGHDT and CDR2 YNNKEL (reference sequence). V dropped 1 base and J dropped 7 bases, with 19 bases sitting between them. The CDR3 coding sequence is TGTGCCAGCAGCCAAGTACCGGGTTGGATGGCGAGTGGCTACACCTTC. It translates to CASSQVPGWMASGYTF.

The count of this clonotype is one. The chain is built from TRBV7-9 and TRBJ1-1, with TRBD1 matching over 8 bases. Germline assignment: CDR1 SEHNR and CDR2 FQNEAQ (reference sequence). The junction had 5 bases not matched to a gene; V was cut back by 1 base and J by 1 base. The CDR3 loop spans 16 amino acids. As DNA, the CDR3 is TGTGCCAGCAGCTTAGGGGACAGGATATCGAACACTGAAGCTTTCTTT. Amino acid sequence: CASSLGDRISNTEAFF.

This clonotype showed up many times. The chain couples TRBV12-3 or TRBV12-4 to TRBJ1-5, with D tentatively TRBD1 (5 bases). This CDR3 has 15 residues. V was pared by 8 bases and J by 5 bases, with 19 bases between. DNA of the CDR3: TGTGCCAGCGGGTCCAGGGTTACATGGGATCAGCCCCAGCATTTT. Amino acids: CASGSRVTWDQPQHF.

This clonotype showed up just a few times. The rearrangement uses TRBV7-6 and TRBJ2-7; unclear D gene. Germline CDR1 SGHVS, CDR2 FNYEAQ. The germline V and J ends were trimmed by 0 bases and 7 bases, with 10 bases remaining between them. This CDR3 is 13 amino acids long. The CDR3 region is CASSLAPLGEQYV. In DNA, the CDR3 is TGTGCCAGCAGCTTAGCACCCCTGGGAGAGCAGTACGTC.

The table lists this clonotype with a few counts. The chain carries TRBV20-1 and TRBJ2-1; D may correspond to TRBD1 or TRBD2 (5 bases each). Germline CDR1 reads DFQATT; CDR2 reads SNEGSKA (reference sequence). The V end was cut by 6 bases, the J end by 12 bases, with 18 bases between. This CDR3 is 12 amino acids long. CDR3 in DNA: TGCAGTGCCCCCCGAGGGACCCTGGGGCAGTTCTTC. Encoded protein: CSAPRGTLGQFF.

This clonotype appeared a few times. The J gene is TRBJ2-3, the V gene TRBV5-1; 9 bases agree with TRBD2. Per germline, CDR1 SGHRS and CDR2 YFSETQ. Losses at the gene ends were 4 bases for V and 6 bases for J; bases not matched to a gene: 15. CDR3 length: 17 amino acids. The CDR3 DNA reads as TGCGCCAGCAGCACGTATCTTGCGGGAGGGCCGGGGGATACGCAGTATTTT. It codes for CASSTYLAGGPGDTQYF.